One sample yielded the 3 T cell receptor beta chains listed below, sequenced in a study of T-cell reconstitution after alpha-beta-depleted transplantation in children. The library targeted TCRbeta and was prepared with unique molecular identifiers. Via MiXCR, TCRdb re-called the PCR reads, giving one row per CDR3 protein. The sample has 480,000 or so distinct CDR3 sequences, 10% to 13% seen once; the top ten hold just over 2%. The material sequenced was PBMCs, taken before TCRalphabeta/CD19-depleted stem cell transplant. Receptors originate from a child younger than 10 with inherited bone marrow failure, due to receive a stem cell transplant.

In its sample, this clonotype was seen a few times. The gene calls are TRBV20-1 and TRBJ2-6; the D is unclear. CDR1 is DFQATT and CDR2 is SNEGSKA in the germline V gene (reference sequence). The CDR3 contains 14 residues. The V gene lost 5 bases and the J gene lost 0 bases, with 8 bases spanning the gap. Here the CDR3 DNA reads TGCAGTGCTCCTACCAGCTCTGGGGCCAACGTCCTGACTTTC. Protein product: CSAPTSSGANVLTF.

This chain links TRBV4-1 with TRBJ2-2; 9 nucleotides agree with TRBD1. The CDR3 runs 15 residues. Germline CDR1 is MGHRA and CDR2 is YSYEKL. V was clipped by 4 bases and J by 5 bases; unmatched bases: 5. The CDR3: CASSRGQGETGELFF. As DNA, the CDR3 is TGCGCCAGCAGCCGGGGACAGGGAGAAACCGGGGAGCTGTTTTTT.

This clonotype was observed at least ten times. The V call is TRBV12-3 or TRBV12-4, the J call TRBJ2-3, with 10 bases fitting TRBD2. This CDR3 comprises 17 residues. With V trimmed by 4 bases and J by 3 bases, 10 bases remained unmatched. The CDR3 is CASSSSGVAGGTDTQYF. The CDR3 bases are TGTGCCAGCAGTTCCTCCGGGGTAGCGGGAGGTACAGATACGCAGTATTTT.